The 20 T cell receptor beta chains given below trace back to one sample, sequenced in a study of blood T cell repertoires in COVID-19. TCRdb keeps only in-frame clones here, not all; method: immunoSEQ multiplex PCR. The data contain roughly 280,000 clones, about 86% of them seen just once; the ten biggest clones take up roughly 1.9%. Sequencing input: peripheral blood. These receptors all come from a man aged 30-40 years with active or convalescent COVID-19.

The chain recombines TRBV5-8 with TRBJ1-1, with 9 bases that match TRBD1. Trimming cost V 3 bases and J 6 bases; bases outside gene matches: 21. In germline, CDR1 is SGHTS, CDR2 YDEGEE. The CDR3 spans 19 residues. The CDR3 is CASSSSLGLGQGWFAEAFF. The CDR3 DNA sequence: TGTGCCAGCAGCTCTTCGCTGGGTCTGGGACAGGGCTGGTTTGCTGAAGCTTTCTTT.

This chain uses TRBV7-2 with TRBJ2-2; 8 nucleotides agree with TRBD2. This CDR3 has 16 residues. With 1 base clipped from V and 5 bases from J, the junction kept 6 bases outside the gene matches. Germline V gene data show CDR1 as SGHTA and CDR2 as FQGNSA. Here the CDR3 DNA reads TGTGCCAGCAGCTTAGGGTTGGGACTAGATACCGGGGAGCTGTTTTTT. Protein: CASSLGLGLDTGELFF.

The chain joins TRBV3-1 (or the pseudogene TRBV3-2) to TRBJ1-3, with a possible D match to TRBD1 (6 bases). CDR3 length: 16 amino acids. Germline V gene sequence: CDR1 LGHDT, CDR2 YNNKEL (reference sequence). Between the trimmed V and J ends, which lost 2 bases and 4 bases, there was a span of 15 bases. The CDR3 protein is CASSQHIQGSGNTIYF. In DNA, the CDR3 is TGTGCCAGCAGCCAACATATACAGGGATCCGGAAACACCATATATTTT.

This clone showed up just a few times. The chain employs TRBV15 and TRBJ2-7; the match to TRBD1 covers 7 bases. This CDR3 is 15 amino acids long. Trimming at V came to 5 bases and at J to 0 bases, leaving 7 bases not matched to a gene. CDR1 is LNHNV, CDR2 YYDKDF, per germline (reference sequence). The CDR3 DNA is TGTGCCACCAGCGCCGACAGGGCATCCTCCTACGAGCAGTACTTC. Protein: CATSADRASSYEQYF. Based on the CDR3 plus reference TRBV15 and TRBJ2-7, the full variable domain is DAMVIQNPRYQVTQFGKPVTLSCSQTLNHNVMYWYQQKSSQAPKLLFHYYDKDFNNEADTPDNFQSRRPNTSFCFLDIRSPGLGDTAMYLCATSADRASSYEQYFGPGTRLTVT.

The J gene is TRBJ2-1, the V gene TRBV20-1; D is perhaps TRBD1 (5 bases). The CDR3 contains 16 residues. Trimming cost V 3 bases and J 2 bases, with 17 bases left between them. The germline gives CDR1 DFQATT, CDR2 SNEGSKA (reference sequence). In nucleotides, the CDR3 is TGCAGTGCTAGTAATACGGCCGCAGGGACCTACAATGAGCAGTTCTTC. It yields the protein CSASNTAAGTYNEQFF.

The V call is TRBV11-3, the J call TRBJ1-6; D is perhaps TRBD1 (6 bases). Germline loops: CDR1 SGHNT, CDR2 YENEEA. The CDR3 is made up of 13 amino acids. Between the trimmed V and J ends, which lost 3 bases and 10 bases, there was a span of 10 bases. The CDR3 region has the DNA TGTGCCAGCAGCTTTCAGGGGAACTCACCCCTCCACTTT. Amino acid sequence: CASSFQGNSPLHF.

V is TRBV7-2 and J is TRBJ2-5; 7 bases agree with TRBD2. Germline V CDR1 and CDR2: SGHTA, FQGNSA. This CDR3 is built from 16 residues. V shed 1 base, J shed 3 bases, and the junction held 8 bases outside the gene matches. The CDR3 region has the DNA TGTGCCAGCAGCTTAGTGCCTAGCGGTTCTGAAGAGACCCAGTACTTC. Protein sequence: CASSLVPSGSEETQYF.

V usage is TRBV6-5 and J usage is TRBJ2-5; a possible D gene is TRBD1 (5 bases). CDR1 is MNHEY, CDR2 SVGAGI, per germline. This CDR3 comprises 15 residues. The V and J ends lost 2 bases and 2 bases respectively, with 12 bases between them. This CDR3 is CASSYRPTVQETQYF. In nucleotides, the CDR3 is TGTGCCAGCAGTTACAGGCCGACAGTTCAAGAGACCCAGTACTTC.

The rearrangement uses TRBV5-1 and TRBJ1-2, with TRBD1 matching 8 bases. The V gene end was trimmed by 1 base and the J gene end by 6 bases; junction bases not matched to a gene: 14. Germline V gene sequence: CDR1 SGHRS, CDR2 YFSETQ. The CDR3 runs to 17 residues. In nucleotides, the CDR3 is TGCGCCAGCAGCTTGTCTTTAGGACAGGGAACCGGTAATGGCTACACCTTC. Its protein is CASSLSLGQGTGNGYTF.

This clone was counted once. The chain employs TRBV7-8 and TRBJ1-2; 7 positions match TRBD1. Germline assignment: CDR1 SGHVS and CDR2 FQNEAQ. V was clipped by 0 bases and J by 8 bases; unmatched bases: 6. CDR3 size: 14 residues. The CDR3 DNA reads as TGTGCCAGCAGCTTAGCGAAAATGGGACAGGGCTACACCTTC. Protein product: CASSLAKMGQGYTF. The full variable domain, in which reference TRBV7-8 and TRBJ1-2 provide the parts outside the CDR3, is GAGVSQSPRYKVAKRGQDVALRCDPISGHVSLFWYQQALGQGPEFLTYFQNEAQLDKSGLPSDRFFAERPEGSVSTLKIQRTQQEDSAVYLCASSLAKMGQGYTFGSGTRLTVV.

The V and J genes are TRBV11-3 and TRBJ1-1; 7 bases match TRBD1. J gave up 7 bases and V 5 bases, and 13 bases lay outside the gene matches. The CDR3 length is 15 residues. Germline V gives CDR1 SGHNT, CDR2 YENEEA. CDR3 nucleotides: TGTGCCAGCAGCCCGTCTGGGACAGAGCGTAATGAAGCTTTCTTT. This sequence encodes CASSPSGTERNEAFF.

The chain is built from TRBV7-2 and TRBJ1-5, with 11 nucleotides matching TRBD1. The CDR3 consists of 17 residues. Germline assignment: CDR1 SGHTA and CDR2 FQGNSA. Germline trimming cut 1 base from V and 6 bases from J; bases unmatched to any gene: 8. The CDR3 region has the DNA TGTGCCAGCAGCTTAGATCGGACAGGGGGCACCGGTCAGCCCCAGCATTTT. Amino acid sequence: CASSLDRTGGTGQPQHF.

In DNA, the CDR3 is TGTGCTAGTGGTTTGGTAGGCGGTTACAATGAGCAGTTCTTC. It is translated as CASGLVGGYNEQFF. The rearrangement joins TRBV12-5 to TRBJ2-1; D remains ambiguous. This CDR3 is 14 amino acids long. V was shortened by 0 bases and J by 4 bases, with 7 bases between the two germline ends. CDR1 and CDR2 (germline): LGHNT, FRNRAP.

This sequence joins TRBV3-1 (or the pseudogene TRBV3-2) and TRBJ1-2; 7 bases map to TRBD1. This CDR3 spans 17 amino acids. J was trimmed by 4 bases and V by 2 bases; bases with no gene match: 13. The germline V gene encodes CDR1 LGHDT and CDR2 YNNKEL (reference sequence). This CDR3 reads CASSQSGGRGQSYGYTF. CDR3 nucleotide sequence: TGTGCCAGCAGCCAATCCGGGGGTAGGGGGCAGAGCTATGGCTACACCTTC.

This sequence joins TRBV19 and TRBJ1-2, with TRBD1 identical over 8 bases. The CDR3 length is 17 residues. V was pared by 5 bases and J by 4 bases, with 15 bases of the junction left unmatched. Germline V gives CDR1 LNHDA, CDR2 SQIVND (reference sequence). The CDR3 loop reads CASSPPGYQGAIYGYTF. CDR3 in DNA: TGTGCCAGTAGTCCGCCAGGTTATCAGGGGGCTATCTATGGCTACACCTTC.

The V and J genes are TRBV9 and TRBJ2-1; 13 bases are shared with TRBD2. V lost 3 bases and J lost 7; bases outside the gene matches: 10. This CDR3 region has 17 residues. Looked up from germline, CDR1 is SGDLS and CDR2 is YYNGEE. CDR3: CASSAWTSGGPLNEQFF. DNA of the CDR3: TGTGCCAGCAGCGCCTGGACTAGCGGGGGCCCACTTAATGAGCAGTTCTTC.

The V and J genes are TRBV5-1 and TRBJ2-7; 7 bases are shared with TRBD1. The CDR3 loop spans 15 amino acids. Trimming removed 1 base from V and 0 bases from J; junction bases left unmatched: 4. Per the germline V gene, CDR1 is SGHRS and CDR2 is YFSETQ. The CDR3 coding sequence is TGCGCCAGCAGCTTGCACTGGGACAGCTCCTACGAGCAGTACTTC. This gives the protein CASSLHWDSSYEQYF. The full variable domain, its missing parts supplied by reference TRBV5-1 and TRBJ2-7, is KAGVTQTPRYLIKTRGQQVTLSCSPISGHRSVSWYQQTPGQGLQFLFEYFSETQRNKGNFPGRFSGRQFSNSRSEMNVSTLELGDSALYLCASSLHWDSSYEQYFGPGTRLTVT.

As regards this clone: The sample holds other DNA sequences that translate to the same CDR3. The chain joins TRBV5-1 to TRBJ2-5, with 12 bases that match TRBD2. The trim removed 2 bases at V and 5 bases at J, leaving 1 base unmatched. Germline-derived CDR1 and CDR2 are SGHRS and YFSETQ. This CDR3 is 14 amino acids long. CDR3 region: CASSLGTSGETQYF. The CDR3 DNA reads as TGCGCCAGCAGCTTAGGGACTAGCGGGGAGACCCAGTACTTC.

The gene calls are TRBV6-5 and TRBJ1-5; maybe TRBD1 (5 bases). The CDR3 is 16 amino acids. CDR1 is MNHEY and CDR2 is SVGAGI in the germline V gene. Trimming stripped 0 bases from V and 6 bases from J, with 15 bases between. CDR3 loop: CASSYSGRGGGQPQHF. DNA for the CDR3: TGTGCCAGCAGTTACTCGGGGAGGGGAGGAGGTCAGCCCCAGCATTTT.

J is TRBJ1-5 and V is TRBV7-8; no reliable D call. The CDR3 runs 19 residues. The V gene lost 5 bases and the J gene lost 1 base, with 24 bases spanning the gap. CDR1 is SGHVS, CDR2 FQNEAQ, per germline. CDR3 DNA sequence: TGTGCCAGCAGCCCTAAGGTGGGAGGGTACGAGTTCAGCAATCAGCCCCAGCATTTT. Residues: CASSPKVGGYEFSNQPQHF.